Listed here are 23 T cell receptor beta chains from one sample, sequenced in a study of blood T cells in healthy people across ages. Together with a sample-barcoded 5' primer, a J-beta primer mix was included in a second PCR lasting 7 to 11 cycles. From the 5' RACE reads, TCRdb called clonotypes with MiXCR, one entry per CDR3 protein. The table records about 830,000 distinct CDR3 sequences, approximately 59% of them present only once. The sequenced sample consisted of blood. These receptors all come from a young man in good health.

CDR3 nucleotide sequence: TGTGCCACCCGGACAGGGGACACCACCGGGGAGCTGTTTTTT. Protein product: CATRTGDTTGELFF. The chain is built from TRBV6-5 and TRBJ2-2, with 9 bases identical to TRBD1. The CDR3 has 14 amino acids. Looked up from germline, CDR1 is MNHEY and CDR2 is SVGAGI. V was clipped by 10 bases and J by 4 bases; unmatched bases: 7.

CDR3 bases: TGCGCCAGCAGCCAGGTCCAGGGATTAGGCAATGAGCAGTTCTTC. Its translation: CASSQVQGLGNEQFF. V is TRBV5-1 and J is TRBJ2-1; weak D call: TRBD1 (5 bases). V lost 4 bases and J lost 6, with 17 bases in between. Germline V gene data show CDR1 as SGHRS and CDR2 as YFSETQ. CDR3 length equals 15 residues.

This clonotype was detected a few times. The chain carries TRBV7-3 and TRBJ2-1, with D possibly being TRBD2 (6 bases). The CDR3 length is 15 residues. Germline V CDR1 and CDR2: SGHTA, FQGTGA. The ends were cut back, 5 bases at V and 2 bases at J, with 13 bases in the middle. CDR3 sequence reads: CASSTRDPPYNEQFF. The CDR3 nucleotides are TGTGCCAGCAGCACGCGGGACCCACCCTACAATGAGCAGTTCTTC. The whole variable domain, filled in from reference TRBV7-3 and TRBJ2-1, reads GAGVSQTPSNKVTEKGKYVELRCDPISGHTALYWYRQSLGQGPEFLIYFQGTGAADDSGLPNDRFFAVRPEGSVSTLKIQRTERGDSAVYLCASSTRDPPYNEQFFGPGTRLTVL.

The genes are TRBV6-5 and TRBJ2-4, with TRBD2 as a possible D gene (6 bases). The CDR3 has 14 amino acids. Germline CDR1 reads MNHEY; CDR2 reads SVGAGI. V was clipped by 2 bases and J by 13 bases, with 18 bases between them. In DNA form, the CDR3 reads TGTGCCAGCAGTTACACCCTCAGGGATCGGGAGCAGTACTTC. It is translated as CASSYTLRDREQYF.

The V call is TRBV4-2, the J call TRBJ1-2; D is uncertain. Trimming stripped 0 bases from V and 2 bases from J, with 10 bases between. From germline, CDR1 is LGHNA and CDR2 YNFKEQ. The CDR3 contains 15 residues. CDR3 region: CASSQEPDGNYGYTF. The CDR3 coding sequence is TGTGCCAGCAGCCAAGAACCGGACGGGAACTATGGCTACACCTTC.

V gene TRBV13 combines with J gene TRBJ2-7; 8 bases are a match to TRBD1. The germline V gene has CDR1 PRHDT and CDR2 FYEKMQ (reference sequence). V trimming: 1 base; J trimming: 0 bases; junction bases outside the gene matches: 5. CDR3 length: 16 residues. The CDR3 DNA sequence: TGTGCCAGCAGCTTAGACAGGGGGGAGAGCTCCTACGAGCAGTACTTC. It codes for CASSLDRGESSYEQYF.

This chain joins TRBV28 and TRBJ2-7; 10 bases align to TRBD2. The V and J ends lost 6 bases and 5 bases, in that order; junction bases with no gene match: 10. Germline V gene lookup returns CDR1 MDHEN and CDR2 SYDVKM. This CDR3 region has 15 residues. DNA for the CDR3: TGTGCCAGCAGGGAGACGGGACTAGCGCTCAACGAGCAGTACTTC. Amino acid sequence: CASRETGLALNEQYF.

The chain carries TRBV15 and TRBJ2-7, with TRBD1 as a possible D gene (6 bases). The J call is uncertain, as TRBJ2-4 better fits the DNA end. This CDR3 comprises 16 residues. Germline values: CDR1 LNHNV, CDR2 YYDKDF (reference sequence). CDR3 DNA: TGTGCCACCAGCCTCGGACAGTTGATAGCCAAAAACATTCAGTACTTC. The encoded protein is CATSLGQLIAKNIQYF.

The chain couples TRBV11-2 to TRBJ2-1, with D maybe TRBD1 (5 bases). Deletions cut 5 bases from V and 3 bases from J, with 20 bases between. This CDR3 comprises 17 residues. Germline assignment: CDR1 SGHAT and CDR2 FQNNGV. CDR3 nucleotide sequence: TGTGCCAGCAGCCGAAGTGTCCCCGTAAGGGGCTACAATGAGCAGTTCTTC. It yields the protein CASSRSVPVRGYNEQFF.

The genes are TRBV5-1 and TRBJ2-1; 9 bases are a match to TRBD2. Germline trimming cut 4 bases from V and 1 base from J; bases unmatched to any gene: 9. In germline, CDR1 is SGHRS, CDR2 YFSETQ. This CDR3 contains 17 residues. This CDR3 is CASSRRTSALSYNEQFF. The CDR3 region has the DNA TGCGCCAGCAGCCGACGGACTAGCGCCCTTTCCTACAATGAGCAGTTCTTC. Full variable domain (outside the CDR3, taken from reference TRBV5-1 and TRBJ2-1): KAGVTQTPRYLIKTRGQQVTLSCSPISGHRSVSWYQQTPGQGLQFLFEYFSETQRNKGNFPGRFSGRQFSNSRSEMNVSTLELGDSALYLCASSRRTSALSYNEQFFGPGTRLTVL.

The J gene is TRBJ1-6, the V gene TRBV7-2; D remains unclear. Germline loops: CDR1 SGHTA, CDR2 FQGNSA. Trimming removed 1 base from V and 7 bases from J, with 8 bases in between. The CDR3 runs to 14 residues. CDR3 sequence reads: CASSLGPRNSPLHF. The CDR3 nucleotides are TGTGCCAGCAGCTTAGGGCCAAGAAATTCACCCCTCCACTTT.

The chain links TRBV2 to TRBJ1-2; D ambiguous. The CDR3 is 11 amino acids. Looked up from germline, CDR1 is SNHLY and CDR2 is FYNNEI. Trimming removed 2 bases at V and 3 bases at J, with 1 base between. The CDR3 nucleotides read TGTGCCAGCAGTGAATACTATGGCTACACCTTC. Translating gives CASSEYYGYTF.

The CDR3 DNA reads TGCAGTGCTAGAGGGGGCGCAAGCAATCAGCCCCAGCATTTT. It specifies CSARGGASNQPQHF. The chain uses TRBV20-1 and TRBJ1-5, with D maybe TRBD1 (5 bases). V lost 1 base and J lost 1, with 8 bases in between. This CDR3 has 14 amino acids. Per germline, CDR1 DFQATT and CDR2 SNEGSKA (reference sequence).

This clonotype was seen more than once but under ten times. The genes are TRBV15 and TRBJ2-1; 10 bases align to TRBD1. This CDR3 is 12 amino acids long. V trimming: 6 bases; J trimming: 11 bases; junction bases outside the gene matches: 4. Per germline, CDR1 LNHNV and CDR2 YYDKDF (reference sequence). CDR3 nucleotide sequence: TGTGCCACCAGGGACAGGGGGGACAAGCAGTTCTTC. It specifies CATRDRGDKQFF.

The rearrangement uses TRBV7-8 and TRBJ2-1; 7 nucleotides agree with TRBD1. Trimming removed 1 base from V and 2 bases from J; junction bases left unmatched: 14. The CDR3 contains 19 residues. Germline loops: CDR1 SGHVS, CDR2 FQNEAQ. CDR3 nucleotides: TGTGCCAGCAGCTTAGGGACAGGTATTGTTGTGTTGCCCTACAATGAGCAGTTCTTC. Its protein is CASSLGTGIVVLPYNEQFF.

The chain employs TRBV4-1 and TRBJ2-7; 16 bases are shared with TRBD2. This CDR3 contains 17 residues. The germline V gene encodes CDR1 MGHRA and CDR2 YSYEKL. Unmatched junction bases numbered 7, after V lost 5 bases and J lost 3 bases. In DNA, the CDR3 is TGCGCCAGCAGCTTGGGACTAGCGGGGGGGAGGAACTACGAGCAGTACTTC. This sequence encodes CASSLGLAGGRNYEQYF.

To note about this clonotype: A much larger clone sits a single nucleotide away, making a read error possible. The chain employs TRBV20-1 and TRBJ2-3; unclear D gene. The germline V gene encodes CDR1 DFQATT and CDR2 SNEGSKA (reference sequence). The CDR3 loop spans 14 amino acids. The CDR3 coding sequence is TGCGGTGCTAGAGGAAGCCTGCGTACTGATACGCAGTATTTT. Its translation is CGARGSLRTDTQYF.

In regard to this clonotype: A read error may produce the germline difference seen at one junction end. The rearrangement uses TRBV7-3 and TRBJ2-5, with D possibly being TRBD1 (5 bases). Germline V CDR1 and CDR2: SGHTA, FQGTGA. The CDR3 is 12 residues long. The CDR3 coding sequence is TGTGCCGGCAGCTTCGACAGAGAGACCCAGTACTTC. It is translated as CAGSFDRETQYF.

The chain links TRBV4-3 to TRBJ2-1; D unresolved. Trimming cost V 1 base and J 6 bases, with 10 bases left between them. The V gene's germline CDR1 is LGHNA and CDR2 YSLEER. The CDR3 runs to 14 residues. The chain's CDR3 is CASSQGPWVNEQFF. In DNA form, the CDR3 reads TGCGCCAGCAGCCAAGGGCCCTGGGTCAATGAGCAGTTCTTC.

The chain recombines TRBV28 with TRBJ2-7, with D perhaps matching TRBD1 or TRBD2 (6 bases each). The CDR3 length is 16 residues. Trimming left V 1 base short and J 3 bases short, with 16 bases between. The V gene's germline CDR1 is MDHEN and CDR2 SYDVKM. The DNA of the CDR3 is TGTGCCAGCAGTTTATTTCGGGGGCTGGGGGTCTACGAGCAGTACTTC. Encoded protein: CASSLFRGLGVYEQYF. Complete variable domain (other parts from reference TRBV28 and TRBJ2-7): DVKVTQSSRYLVKRTGEKVFLECVQDMDHENMFWYRQDPGLGLRLIYFSYDVKMKEKGDIPEGYSVSREKKERFSLILESASTNQTSMYLCASSLFRGLGVYEQYFGPGTRLTVT.

This sequence joins TRBV9 and TRBJ2-7; 10 bases align to TRBD2. The J call could be wrong; TRBJ2-5 is a better fit for the DNA end. This CDR3 has 17 residues. Germline V gene sequence: CDR1 SGDLS, CDR2 YYNGEE. The CDR3, as DNA: TGTGCCAGCAGCGTAGGAACTAGCGGGAACCTTCGAGAGACCCAGTACTTC. Its translation is CASSVGTSGNLRETQYF.

DNA for the CDR3: TGCGCCAGCAGCTTGGCCAAGGGGCTGAGCACAGATACGCAGTATTTT. Protein product: CASSLAKGLSTDTQYF. The chain has TRBV5-1 and TRBJ2-3, with D maybe TRBD1 (5 bases). V lost 0 bases and J 0 bases, leaving 11 bases between the germline ends. Germline loops: CDR1 SGHRS, CDR2 YFSETQ. CDR3 length equals 16 residues.

The V gene is TRBV29-1, the J gene TRBJ1-1, with 8 bases fitting TRBD1. CDR3 size: 13 residues. V trimming: 7 bases; J trimming: 3 bases; junction bases outside the gene matches: 7. CDR1 SQVTM and CDR2 ANQGSEA come from the germline V gene. The CDR3 DNA follows: TGCAGCGCAAAGACAGGGGTTGACACTGAAGCTTTCTTT. The encoded protein is CSAKTGVDTEAFF.